The sequence of this T cell receptor beta chain was determined in a study of cytomegalovirus exposure and HLA in healthy donors. V lost 4 bases to trimming and J lost 0 bases; unmatched junction nucleotides: 11. CDR3 size: 16 residues. CDR1 is SQVTM, CDR2 ANQGSEA, per germline. This PCR relied on a set of 60 Vbeta primers and 13 Jbeta primers. Sequencing used immunoSEQ multiplex PCR; TCRdb keeps in-frame clones, though not all of them. The sample table sets out tens of thousands of clones. Study-wide results and caveats: The authors later found HLA-associated TCR beta chains more clonally expanded than equally common others. In an earlier analysis, productive rearrangement rates for most beta V segments clustered near 90% or 30%.

Notes on this clone: The antigen is unknown.

The sequenced sample consisted of PBMCs. This clonotype originated in a female donor in good health and CMV-seropositive. The J gene is TRBJ2-7, the V gene TRBV29-1; 8 positions agree with TRBD2. For the CDR3, the DNA is TGCAGCGTTGTACTAGCGGTTAAAGGAAGCTCCTACGAGCAGTACTTC. It codes for CSVVLAVKGSSYEQYF.